These 5 T cell receptor beta chains originate from one sample sequenced in a study of blood T cell repertoires in COVID-19 (dated by TCRdb to the early 2020s). Receptors were amplified or captured by the immunoSEQ multiplex PCR assay. The immuneACCESS repertoire file appears here via TCRdb, limited to in-frame rearrangements. These files lack a portion of the clones; in checked studies, under half of the deficit traces to unresolved V genes, and the cause of the others is not known. This sample gives 75,000 to 100,000 clones in total; approximately 84% of them show up just once. Of the sample, 4% to 5.5% falls within the top ten clones. Sequencing input: peripheral blood. These receptors were obtained from a man in his sixties with acute or convalescent COVID-19.

J is TRBJ2-5 and V is TRBV18; D remains unclear. The CDR3 is made up of 14 amino acids. Germline loops: CDR1 KGHSH, CDR2 LQKENI. V lost 0 bases to trimming and J lost 5 bases, with 10 bases between them. The CDR3 DNA is TGTGCCAGCTCACCACCTGCGAATCGGGAGACCCAGTACTTC. It specifies CASSPPANRETQYF.

DNA of the CDR3: TGTGCCAGCAGCTTCCCAGGGGGCCCATACACCGGGGAGCTGTTTTTT. It translates to CASSFPGGPYTGELFF. The chain carries TRBV13 and TRBJ2-2, with TRBD1 matching 8 bases. There are 16 residues in the CDR3. J gave up 3 bases and V 3 bases, and 6 bases lay outside the gene matches. Germline V lookup: CDR1 PRHDT, CDR2 FYEKMQ (reference sequence).

This rearrangement joins TRBV7-2 to TRBJ1-5; 7 positions agree with TRBD1. The CDR3 has 16 amino acids. The V gene's germline CDR1 is SGHTA and CDR2 FQGNSA. V lost 0 bases and J lost 3; bases outside the gene matches: 5. The CDR3 spells CASSLATRGINQPQHF. The CDR3 coding sequence is TGTGCCAGCAGCTTAGCGACCAGGGGGATCAATCAGCCCCAGCATTTT.

CDR3 nucleotide sequence: TGTGCCAGCAGCGTAGCGAGGACTAGCGGGAGGGCCGGCACAGATACGCAGTATTTT. It encodes CASSVARTSGRAGTDTQYF. V usage is TRBV9 and J usage is TRBJ2-3; 15 bases align to TRBD2. V trimming: 0 bases; J trimming: 1 base; junction bases outside the gene matches: 6. This CDR3 has 19 residues. CDR1 and CDR2 from the germline V gene are SGDLS and YYNGEE.

The chain is built from TRBV7-8 and TRBJ1-1, with D uncertain. Trimming pared 5 bases from V and 2 bases from J, leaving 9 bases between. This CDR3 region has 13 residues. CDR1 is SGHVS and CDR2 is FQNEAQ in the germline V gene. CDR3 DNA: TGTGCCAGCAGCCCCCGGGGTAACACTGAAGCTTTCTTT. Translation gives CASSPRGNTEAFF.